The present T cell receptor beta chain was sequenced within a study of glioma-infiltrating T cells after dendritic cell vaccination. Study summary: Samples are from glioblastoma patients in Phase I and II dendritic cell vaccine trials.

Germline V gene sequence: CDR1 SQVTM, CDR2 ANQGSEA. The CDR3 sequence is 12 residues long. After removal of 2 bases from V and 5 bases from J, the junction contained 3 bases not matched to a gene. The primer mix had 60 V beta and 13 J beta primers. Sequencing used immunoSEQ multiplex PCR; TCRdb keeps in-frame clones, though not all of them. The data show some 100,000 clones, with 79% seen just once and around 5.4% held by the top ten. V and J are TRBV29-1 and TRBJ2-7, with 7 bases aligning to TRBD1. This specimen consisted of blood, obtained before dendritic cell vaccination. This clonotype was obtained from a human donor with glioblastoma. CDR3 nucleotide sequence: TGCAGCGTTGAAAGAGGGACAGACGAGCAGTACTTC. Amino acid sequence: CSVERGTDEQYF.